This T cell receptor beta chain was sequenced for a study of CD8+ T cells in alopecia areata. The treatment was: oral pan-JAK inhibitor, 5-10 mg twice daily. Germline values: CDR1 MNHEY, CDR2 SVGAGI. The germline V and J ends were trimmed by 10 bases and 7 bases, with 16 bases remaining between them. The CDR3 is made up of 12 amino acids. RNA was extracted and reverse transcribed into cDNA as the sequencing template. Generated by immunoSEQ multiplex PCR, the TCRdb table keeps only in-frame clones and is missing some. The data contain 100,000 or so clones, roughly 60% of them seen just once; the ten biggest clones take up less than 20%.

The origin of this receptor is a human donor with alopecia areata. The sample in question was CD8+ T cells sorted from blood, obtained at roughly week 55, from a patient treated with tofacitinib. V gene TRBV6-5 combines with J gene TRBJ1-2; D remains unclear. The CDR3 reads CATLPARGGYTF. For the CDR3, the DNA is TGTGCCACCTTACCGGCTAGAGGTGGCTACACCTTC.